Below, one TCR beta chain is given with its context. What it binds is unknown. A second PCR, run for 7 to 11 cycles, used a sample-barcoded 5' primer plus a J-beta primer mix. The template-switch adaptor was a 5' adaptor with 12 random nucleotides. It tagged each cDNA molecule. Via MiXCR, TCRdb re-called the 5' RACE reads, giving one row per CDR3 protein. This table has 700,000 to 950,000 distinct CDR3 sequences, over 45% appearing once. This record belongs to a study of blood T cells in healthy people across ages. Study-wide points: The authors considered diversity estimates from one million T cells to be underestimates. A greater number of naive CD4+ cells and higher diversity distinguished long-lived donors from aged donors.

The authors drew approximately 9 milliliters of peripheral blood from each donor. The CDR3 extends over 14 amino acids. Germline CDR1 and CDR2: LGHNA and YSLEER. V was pared by 7 bases and J by 11 bases, with 23 bases between. The origin of this receptor is a man aged 30 to 39 in good health. The rearrangement uses TRBV4-3 and TRBJ2-5, with D possibly being TRBD1 (6 bases). The sample was blood. The CDR3 DNA reads TGCGCCAGCATTAAGGGGGAGAGGTACAATGAGCAGTACTTC. It codes for CASIKGERYNEQYF.